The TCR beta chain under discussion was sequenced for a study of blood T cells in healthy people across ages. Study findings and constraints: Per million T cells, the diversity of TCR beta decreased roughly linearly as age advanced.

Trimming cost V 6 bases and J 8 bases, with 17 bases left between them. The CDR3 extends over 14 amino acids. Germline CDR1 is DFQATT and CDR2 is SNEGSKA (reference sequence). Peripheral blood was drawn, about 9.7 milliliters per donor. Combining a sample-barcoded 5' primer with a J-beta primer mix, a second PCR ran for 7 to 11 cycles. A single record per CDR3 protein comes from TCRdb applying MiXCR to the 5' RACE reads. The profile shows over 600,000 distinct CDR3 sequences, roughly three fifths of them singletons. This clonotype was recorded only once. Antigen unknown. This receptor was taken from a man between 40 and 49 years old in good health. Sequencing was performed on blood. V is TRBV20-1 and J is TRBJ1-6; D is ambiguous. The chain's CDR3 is CSARPVPEDSPLHF. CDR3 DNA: TGCAGTGCCCGGCCCGTCCCAGAAGATTCACCCCTCCACTTT.